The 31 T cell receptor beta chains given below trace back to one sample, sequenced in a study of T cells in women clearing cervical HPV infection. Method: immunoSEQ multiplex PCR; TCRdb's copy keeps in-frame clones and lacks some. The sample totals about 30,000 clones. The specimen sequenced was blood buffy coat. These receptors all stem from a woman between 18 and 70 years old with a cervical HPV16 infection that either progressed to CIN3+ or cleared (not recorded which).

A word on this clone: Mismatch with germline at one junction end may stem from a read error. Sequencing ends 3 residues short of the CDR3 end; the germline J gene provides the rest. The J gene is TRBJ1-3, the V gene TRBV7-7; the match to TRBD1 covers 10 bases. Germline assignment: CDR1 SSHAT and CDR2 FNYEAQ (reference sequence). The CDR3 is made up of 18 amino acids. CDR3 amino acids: CASSSGTGVMFSGNTIYF. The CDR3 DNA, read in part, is TGTGCTAGCAGCTCCGGGACAGGGGTTATGTTCTCTGGAAACACC.

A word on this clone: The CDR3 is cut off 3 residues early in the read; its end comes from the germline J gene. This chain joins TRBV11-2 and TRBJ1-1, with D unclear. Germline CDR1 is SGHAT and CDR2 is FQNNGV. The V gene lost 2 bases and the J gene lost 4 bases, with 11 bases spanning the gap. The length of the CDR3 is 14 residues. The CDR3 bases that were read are TGTGCCAGCAGCTTAAGAGAGTTCAGCACTGAA. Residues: CASSLREFSTE. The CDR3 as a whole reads CASSLREFSTEAFF.

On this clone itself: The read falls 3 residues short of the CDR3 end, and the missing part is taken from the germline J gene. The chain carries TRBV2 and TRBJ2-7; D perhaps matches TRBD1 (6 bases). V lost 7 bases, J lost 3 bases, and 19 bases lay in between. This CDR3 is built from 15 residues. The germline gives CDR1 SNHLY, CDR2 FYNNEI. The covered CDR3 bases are TGTGCCAGCAATACCCTTGACAGGACGAACTACGAG. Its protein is CASNTLDRTNYE. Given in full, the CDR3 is CASNTLDRTNYEQYF. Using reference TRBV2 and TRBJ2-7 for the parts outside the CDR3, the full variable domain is EPEVTQTPSHQVTQMGQEVILRCVPISNHLYFYWYRQILGQKVEFLVSFYNNEISEKSEIFDDQFSVERPDGSNFTLKIRSTKLEDSAMYFCASNTLDRTNYEQYFGPGTRLTVT.

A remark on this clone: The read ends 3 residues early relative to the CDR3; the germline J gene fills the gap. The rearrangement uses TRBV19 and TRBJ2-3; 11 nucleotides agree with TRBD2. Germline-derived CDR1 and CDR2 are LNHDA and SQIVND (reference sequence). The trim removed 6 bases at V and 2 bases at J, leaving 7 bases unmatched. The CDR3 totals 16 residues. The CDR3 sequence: CASRKNSGRATDTQYF. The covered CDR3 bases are TGTGCCAGTAGGAAAAATAGCGGGAGGGCCACAGATACG.

The CDR3 bases that were read are TGTGCCAGCAGTGGCCAAGGGGGCCGGAGCAATCAGCCC. Amino acid sequence: CASSGQGGRSNQP. The entire CDR3 reads CASSGQGGRSNQPQHF. This chain uses TRBV2 with TRBJ1-5; 7 nucleotides agree with TRBD1. From the germline J gene comes the end of the CDR3, since the read stops 3 residues before it. The CDR3 totals 16 residues. Looked up from germline, CDR1 is SNHLY and CDR2 is FYNNEI. The V segment lost 4 bases and the J segment 1 base; nucleotides outside the gene matches: 7.

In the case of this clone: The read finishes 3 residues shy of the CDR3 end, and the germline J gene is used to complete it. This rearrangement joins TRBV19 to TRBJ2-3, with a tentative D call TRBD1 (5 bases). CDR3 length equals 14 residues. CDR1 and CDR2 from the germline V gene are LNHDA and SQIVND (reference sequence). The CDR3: CASSIDPGRETQYF. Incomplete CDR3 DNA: TGTGCCAGTAGTATAGATCCAGGGCGAGAGACG.

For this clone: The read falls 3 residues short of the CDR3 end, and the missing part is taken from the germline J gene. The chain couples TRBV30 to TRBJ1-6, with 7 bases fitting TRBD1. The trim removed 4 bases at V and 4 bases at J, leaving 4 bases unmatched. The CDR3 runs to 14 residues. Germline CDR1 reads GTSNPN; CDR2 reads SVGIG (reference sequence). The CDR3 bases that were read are TGTGCCTGGATTAGCAGGGGGTATAATTCACCC. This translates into CAWISRGYNSP. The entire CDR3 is CAWISRGYNSPLHF.

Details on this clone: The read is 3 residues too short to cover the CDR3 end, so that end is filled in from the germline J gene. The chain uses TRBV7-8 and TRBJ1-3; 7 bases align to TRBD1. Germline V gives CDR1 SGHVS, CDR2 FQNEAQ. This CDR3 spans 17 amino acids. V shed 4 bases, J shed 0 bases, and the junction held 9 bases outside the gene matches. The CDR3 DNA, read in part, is TGTGCCAGCAGCTCCCTGACAGGGCGCCTCTCTGGAAACACC. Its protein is CASSSLTGRLSGNT. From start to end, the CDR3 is CASSSLTGRLSGNTIYF.

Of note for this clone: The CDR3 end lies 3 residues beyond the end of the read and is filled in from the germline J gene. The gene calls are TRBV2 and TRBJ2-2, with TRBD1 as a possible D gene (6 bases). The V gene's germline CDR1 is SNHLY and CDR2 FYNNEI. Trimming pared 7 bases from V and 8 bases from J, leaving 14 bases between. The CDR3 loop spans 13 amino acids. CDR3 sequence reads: CASNVRGGGELFF. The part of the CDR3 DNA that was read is TGTGCCAGCAACGTCAGGGGCGGTGGGGAG. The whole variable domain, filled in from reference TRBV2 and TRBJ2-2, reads EPEVTQTPSHQVTQMGQEVILRCVPISNHLYFYWYRQILGQKVEFLVSFYNNEISEKSEIFDDQFSVERPDGSNFTLKIRSTKLEDSAMYFCASNVRGGGELFFGEGSRLTVL.

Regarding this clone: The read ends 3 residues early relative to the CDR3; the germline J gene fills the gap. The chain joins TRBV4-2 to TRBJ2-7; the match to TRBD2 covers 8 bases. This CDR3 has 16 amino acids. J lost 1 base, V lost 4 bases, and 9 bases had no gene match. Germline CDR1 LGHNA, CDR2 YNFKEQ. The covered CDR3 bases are TGTGCCAGCAGCCCCAGGGGCCTAGCGGGTTCCTACGAG. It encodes CASSPRGLAGSYE. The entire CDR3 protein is CASSPRGLAGSYEQYF.

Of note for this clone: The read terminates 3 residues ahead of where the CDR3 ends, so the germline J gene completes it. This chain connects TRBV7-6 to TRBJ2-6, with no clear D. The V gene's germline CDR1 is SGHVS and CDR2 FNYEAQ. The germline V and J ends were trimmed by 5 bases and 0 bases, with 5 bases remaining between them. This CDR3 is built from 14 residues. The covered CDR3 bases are TGTGCCAGCAGCACCTACTCTGGGGCCAACGTC. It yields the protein CASSTYSGANV. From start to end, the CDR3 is CASSTYSGANVLTF.

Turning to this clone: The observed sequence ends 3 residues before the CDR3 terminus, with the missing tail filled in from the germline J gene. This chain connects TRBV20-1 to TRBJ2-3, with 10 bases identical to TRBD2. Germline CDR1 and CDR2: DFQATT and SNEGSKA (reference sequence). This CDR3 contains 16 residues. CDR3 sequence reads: CSAPGTLAGVEETQYF. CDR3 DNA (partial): TGCAGTGCTCCCGGAACCCTAGCGGGAGTAGAAGAGACG.

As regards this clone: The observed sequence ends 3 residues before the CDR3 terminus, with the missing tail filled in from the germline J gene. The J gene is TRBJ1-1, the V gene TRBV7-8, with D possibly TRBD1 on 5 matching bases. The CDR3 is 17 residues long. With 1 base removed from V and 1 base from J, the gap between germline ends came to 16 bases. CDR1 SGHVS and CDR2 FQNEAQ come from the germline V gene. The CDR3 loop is CASSLVPQALGNTEAFF. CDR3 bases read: TGTGCCAGCAGCTTAGTTCCACAGGCCCTAGGGAACACTGAA.

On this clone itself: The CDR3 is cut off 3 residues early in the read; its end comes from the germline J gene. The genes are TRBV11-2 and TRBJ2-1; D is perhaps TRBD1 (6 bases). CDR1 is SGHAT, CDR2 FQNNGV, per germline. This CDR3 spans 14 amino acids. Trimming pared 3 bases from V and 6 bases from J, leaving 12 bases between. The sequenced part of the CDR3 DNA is TGTGCCAGCAGCTTGGGGGCTCTGGGCAATGAG. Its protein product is CASSLGALGNE. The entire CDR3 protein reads CASSLGALGNEQFF.

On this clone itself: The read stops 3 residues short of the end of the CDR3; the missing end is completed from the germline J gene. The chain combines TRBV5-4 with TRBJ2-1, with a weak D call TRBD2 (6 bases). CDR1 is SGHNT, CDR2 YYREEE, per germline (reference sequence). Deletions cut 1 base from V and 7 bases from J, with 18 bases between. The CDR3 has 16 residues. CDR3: CASSLSRDSQTNEQFF. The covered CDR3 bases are TGTGCCAGCAGCTTGTCGCGGGACTCCCAGACTAATGAG.

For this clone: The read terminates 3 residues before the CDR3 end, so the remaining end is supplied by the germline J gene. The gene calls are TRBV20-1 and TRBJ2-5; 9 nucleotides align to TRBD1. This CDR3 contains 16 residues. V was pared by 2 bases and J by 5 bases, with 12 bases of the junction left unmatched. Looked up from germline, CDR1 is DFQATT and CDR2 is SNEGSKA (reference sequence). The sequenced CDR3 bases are TGCAGTGCTAGATCACCCGCTTGGGACAGGGTGGAGACC. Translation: CSARSPAWDRVET. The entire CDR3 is CSARSPAWDRVETQYF.

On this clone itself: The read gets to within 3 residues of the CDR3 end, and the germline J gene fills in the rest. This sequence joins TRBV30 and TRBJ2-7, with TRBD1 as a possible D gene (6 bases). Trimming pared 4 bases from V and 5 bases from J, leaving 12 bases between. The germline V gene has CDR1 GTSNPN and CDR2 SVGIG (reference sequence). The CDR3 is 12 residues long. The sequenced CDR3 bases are TGTGCCTGGAATCCCAGGGGCCACGAG. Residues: CAWNPRGHE. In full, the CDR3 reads CAWNPRGHEQYF.

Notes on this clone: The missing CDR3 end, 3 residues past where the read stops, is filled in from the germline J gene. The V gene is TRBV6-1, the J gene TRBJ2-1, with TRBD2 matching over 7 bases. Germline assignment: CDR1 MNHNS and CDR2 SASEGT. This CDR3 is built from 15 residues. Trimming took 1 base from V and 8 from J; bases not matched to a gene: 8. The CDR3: CASSEGPRLAYEQFF. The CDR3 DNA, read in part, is TGTGCCAGCAGTGAAGGGCCGCGACTAGCTTATGAG.

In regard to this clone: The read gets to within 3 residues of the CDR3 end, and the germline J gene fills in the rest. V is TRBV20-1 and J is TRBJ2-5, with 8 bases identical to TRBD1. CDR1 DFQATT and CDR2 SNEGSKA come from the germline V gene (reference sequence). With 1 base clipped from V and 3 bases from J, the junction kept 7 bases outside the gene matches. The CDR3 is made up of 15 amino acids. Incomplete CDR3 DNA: TGCAGTGCTAGAGTCAATGTACAGGGGGAAGAGACC. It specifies CSARVNVQGEET. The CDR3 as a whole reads CSARVNVQGEETQYF.

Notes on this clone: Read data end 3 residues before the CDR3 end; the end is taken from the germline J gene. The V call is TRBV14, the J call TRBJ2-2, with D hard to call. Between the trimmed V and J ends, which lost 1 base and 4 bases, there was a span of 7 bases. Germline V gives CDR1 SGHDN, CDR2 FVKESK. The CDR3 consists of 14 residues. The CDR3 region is CASSQVRGTGELFF. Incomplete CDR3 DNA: TGTGCCAGCAGCCAAGTGCGCGGCACCGGGGAG.

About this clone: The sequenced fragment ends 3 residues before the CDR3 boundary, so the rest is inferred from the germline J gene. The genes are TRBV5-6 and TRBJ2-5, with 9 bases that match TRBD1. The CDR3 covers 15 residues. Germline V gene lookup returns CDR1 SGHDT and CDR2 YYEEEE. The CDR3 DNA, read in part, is TGTGCCAGCACCGGAGACAGGGGGGTTACAGATACC. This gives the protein CASTGDRGVTDT. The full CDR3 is CASTGDRGVTDTQYF.

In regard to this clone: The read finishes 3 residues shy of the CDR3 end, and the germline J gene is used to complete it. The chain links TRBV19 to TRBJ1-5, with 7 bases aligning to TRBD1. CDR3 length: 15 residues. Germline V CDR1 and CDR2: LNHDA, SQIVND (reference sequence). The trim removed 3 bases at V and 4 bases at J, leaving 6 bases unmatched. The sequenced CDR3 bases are TGTGCCAGTAGTATCCGGGGACAGCTAAATCAGCCC. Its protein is CASSIRGQLNQP. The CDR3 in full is CASSIRGQLNQPQHF.

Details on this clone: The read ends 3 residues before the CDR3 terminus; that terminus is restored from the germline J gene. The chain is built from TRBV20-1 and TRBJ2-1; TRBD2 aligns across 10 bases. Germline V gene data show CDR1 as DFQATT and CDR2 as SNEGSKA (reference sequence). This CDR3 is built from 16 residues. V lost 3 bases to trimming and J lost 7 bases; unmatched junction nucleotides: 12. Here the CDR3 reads CSASVVGLASFNEQFF. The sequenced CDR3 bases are TGCAGTGCTAGTGTGGTGGGACTAGCGAGTTTTAATGAG.

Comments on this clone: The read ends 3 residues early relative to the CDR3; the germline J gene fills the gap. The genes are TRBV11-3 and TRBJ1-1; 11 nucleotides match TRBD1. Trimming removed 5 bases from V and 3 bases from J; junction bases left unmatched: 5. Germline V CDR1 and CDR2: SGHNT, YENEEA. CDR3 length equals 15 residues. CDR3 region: CASSRGQGAHTEAFF. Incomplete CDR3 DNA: TGTGCCAGCAGCCGAGGACAGGGGGCGCACACTGAA. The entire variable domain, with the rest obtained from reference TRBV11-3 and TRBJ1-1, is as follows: EAGVVQSPRYKIIEKKQPVAFWCNPISGHNTLYWYLQNLGQGPELLIRYENEEAVDDSQLPKDRFSAERLKGVDSTLKIQPAELGDSAVYLCASSRGQGAHTEAFFGQGTRLTVV.

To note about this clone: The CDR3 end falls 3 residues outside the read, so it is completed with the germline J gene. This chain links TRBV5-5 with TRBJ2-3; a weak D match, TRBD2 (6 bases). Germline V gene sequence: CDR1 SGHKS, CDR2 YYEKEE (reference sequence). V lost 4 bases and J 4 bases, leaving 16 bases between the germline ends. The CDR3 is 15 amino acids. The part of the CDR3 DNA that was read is TGTGCCAGCAGCGGGGGGTTTGGGGGTGCAGATACG. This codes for CASSGGFGGADT. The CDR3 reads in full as CASSGGFGGADTQYF.

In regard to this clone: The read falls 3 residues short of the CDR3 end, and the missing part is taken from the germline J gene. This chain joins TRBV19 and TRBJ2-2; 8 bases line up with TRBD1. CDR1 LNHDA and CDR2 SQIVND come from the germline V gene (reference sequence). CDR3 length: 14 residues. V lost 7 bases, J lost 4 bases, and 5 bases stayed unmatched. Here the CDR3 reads CASTQGAITGELFF. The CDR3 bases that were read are TGTGCCAGTACGCAGGGGGCGATCACCGGGGAG.

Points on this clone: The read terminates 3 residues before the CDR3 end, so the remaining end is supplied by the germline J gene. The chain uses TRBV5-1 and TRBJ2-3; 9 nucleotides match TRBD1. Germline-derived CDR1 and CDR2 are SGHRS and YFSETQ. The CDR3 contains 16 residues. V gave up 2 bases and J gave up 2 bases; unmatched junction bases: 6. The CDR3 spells CASSLQGARATDTQYF. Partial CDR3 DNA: TGCGCCAGCAGCTTACAGGGGGCGAGGGCCACAGATACG.

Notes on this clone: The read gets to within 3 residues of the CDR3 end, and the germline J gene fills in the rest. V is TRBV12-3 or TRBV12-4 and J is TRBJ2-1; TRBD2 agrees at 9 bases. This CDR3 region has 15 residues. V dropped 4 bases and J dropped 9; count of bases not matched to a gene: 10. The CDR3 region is CASSSFLAGVAEQFF. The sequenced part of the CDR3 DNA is TGTGCCAGCAGTTCTTTCTTAGCGGGAGTGGCTGAG.

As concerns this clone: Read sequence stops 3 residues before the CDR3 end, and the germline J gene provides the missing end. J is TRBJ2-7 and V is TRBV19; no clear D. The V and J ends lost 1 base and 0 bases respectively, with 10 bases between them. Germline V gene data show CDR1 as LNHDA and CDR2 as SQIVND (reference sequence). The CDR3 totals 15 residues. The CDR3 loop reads CASSIGPQSSYEQYF. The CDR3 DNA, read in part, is TGTGCCAGTAGTATAGGGCCCCAGAGCTCCTACGAG.

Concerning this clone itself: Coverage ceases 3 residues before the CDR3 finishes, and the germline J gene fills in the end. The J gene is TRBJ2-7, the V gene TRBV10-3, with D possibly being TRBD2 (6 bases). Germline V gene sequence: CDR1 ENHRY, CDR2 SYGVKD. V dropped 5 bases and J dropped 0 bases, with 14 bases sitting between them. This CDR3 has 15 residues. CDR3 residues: CAISRRGHDSYEQYF. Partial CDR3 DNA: TGTGCCATCAGTCGGCGGGGCCACGACTCCTACGAG.

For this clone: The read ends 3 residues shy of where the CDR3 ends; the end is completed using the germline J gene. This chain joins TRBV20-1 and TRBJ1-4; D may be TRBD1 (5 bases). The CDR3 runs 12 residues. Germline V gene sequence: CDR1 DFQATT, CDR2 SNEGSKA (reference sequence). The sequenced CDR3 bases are TGCAGTGCTAGAATCCAGGGTGGGAAA. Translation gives CSARIQGGK. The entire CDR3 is CSARIQGGKLFF.